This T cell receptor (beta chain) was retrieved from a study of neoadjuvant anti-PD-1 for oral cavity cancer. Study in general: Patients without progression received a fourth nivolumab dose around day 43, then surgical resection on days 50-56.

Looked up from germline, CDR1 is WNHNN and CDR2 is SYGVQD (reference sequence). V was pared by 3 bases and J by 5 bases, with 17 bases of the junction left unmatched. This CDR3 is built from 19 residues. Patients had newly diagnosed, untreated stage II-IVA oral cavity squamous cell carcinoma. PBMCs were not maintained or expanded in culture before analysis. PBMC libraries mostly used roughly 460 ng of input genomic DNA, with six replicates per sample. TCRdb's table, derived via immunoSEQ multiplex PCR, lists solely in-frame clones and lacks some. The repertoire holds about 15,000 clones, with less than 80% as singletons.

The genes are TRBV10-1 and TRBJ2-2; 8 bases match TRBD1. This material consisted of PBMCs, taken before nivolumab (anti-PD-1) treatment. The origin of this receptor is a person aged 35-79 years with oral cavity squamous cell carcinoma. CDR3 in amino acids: CASSDSYRGSKSGTGELFF. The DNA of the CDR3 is TGCGCCAGCAGTGATTCGTACAGGGGGTCGAAAAGTGGGACCGGGGAGCTGTTTTTT.